This T cell receptor beta chain was observed in a study of OX40 agonist ivuxolimab in advanced cancers. Background on the study: In this trial design, patients received ivuxolimab intravenously at 0.01 to 10 mg/kg every 2 weeks. General study findings and limits: Clones of CD4+ and CD8+ blood T cells grew by week 6 at doses of 0.1 to 3.0 mg/kg. Normalized T-cell clonal expansion was also low in a subset of nonresponders.

For this clone: Antigen: not known.

Sequencing was performed with immunoSEQ multiplex PCR; in TCRdb, only in-frame clones are kept and a portion is missing. The sample has approximately 100,000 clones, approximately 90% seen once. The germline gives CDR1 SGDLS, CDR2 YYNGEE. The CDR3 is made up of 14 amino acids. The V end lost 0 bases, the J end lost 0 bases, and 6 bases lay between the germline ends. The receptor was derived from an adult with an advanced solid tumor such as melanoma, head and neck, liver or kidney cancer. The chain links TRBV9 to TRBJ1-1, with unresolved D. Sequenced here: CD4+ or CD8+ T cells sorted from blood, sampled in a trial of the OX40 agonist ivuxolimab. The DNA for the CDR3 is TGTGCCAGCAGCGTAGATAGTCTGAACACTGAAGCTTTCTTT. Its protein product is CASSVDSLNTEAFF.